A selection of T cell receptor beta chains follows, all from one sample in a study of OX40 agonist ivuxolimab in advanced cancers. Assay used: immunoSEQ multiplex PCR; TCRdb lists only in-frame clones, some missing. The top ten hold about 17% of the sample, which has 55,000 to 60,000 clones, 93% seen once. The starting material was CD4+ or CD8+ T cells sorted from blood, obtained in a trial of the OX40 agonist ivuxolimab. These receptors came from an adult with an advanced solid tumor such as melanoma, head and neck, liver or kidney cancer. Both conserved end residues are part of each CDR3. Each record gives: D gene, CDR3 length, V gene, clone size, J gene, CDR3 DNA, CDR3 protein. D genes are given only for firm matches. The size field is filled for only some rows; it gives once, few, many or a size class.

d_gene: TRBD2; len: 18; v_gene: TRBV11-1; abundance: NA; j_gene: TRBJ2-3; CDR3nt: TGTGCCAGCAGCTTGAGACTAGCGGGAGCTATTAGCACAGATACGCAGTATTTT; CDR3aa: CASSLRLAGAISTDTQYF
d_gene: NA; len: 11; v_gene: TRBV7-2; abundance: NA; j_gene: TRBJ1-1; CDR3nt: TGTGCCAGCAGCTTAGTGGTGGAAGCTTTCTTT; CDR3aa: CASSLVVEAFF
d_gene: NA; len: 14; v_gene: TRBV13; abundance: NA; j_gene: TRBJ1-2; CDR3nt: TGTGCCAGCAGCTTAGGGGGAGGGCACTATGGCTACACCTTC; CDR3aa: CASSLGGGHYGYTF
d_gene: TRBD2; len: 13; v_gene: TRBV9; abundance: NA; j_gene: TRBJ2-3; CDR3nt: TGTGCCAGCAGCTCCTGGGGAGGGGATACGCAGTATTTT; CDR3aa: CASSSWGGDTQYF
d_gene: NA; len: 14; v_gene: TRBV6-5; abundance: NA; j_gene: TRBJ2-7; CDR3nt: TGTGCCAGCAGTTACGTGCCGCGGGGCTACGAGCAGTACTTC; CDR3aa: CASSYVPRGYEQYF
d_gene: NA; len: 13; v_gene: TRBV4-1; abundance: NA; j_gene: TRBJ2-2; CDR3nt: TGCGCCAGCAGCCAAGGATACGGCGGGGAGCTGTTTTTT; CDR3aa: CASSQGYGGELFF
d_gene: TRBD1; len: 16; v_gene: TRBV18; abundance: NA; j_gene: TRBJ2-5; CDR3nt: TGTGCCAGCTCACCACTAGTAGGGGGCCTAGATGAGACCCAGTACTTC; CDR3aa: CASSPLVGGLDETQYF
d_gene: TRBD1; len: 14; v_gene: TRBV13; abundance: NA; j_gene: TRBJ2-5; CDR3nt: TGTGCCAGCAGCGTCCGGGACAGGGCAGAGACCCAGTACTTC; CDR3aa: CASSVRDRAETQYF
d_gene: NA; len: 14; v_gene: TRBV27; abundance: once; j_gene: TRBJ2-2; CDR3nt: TGTGCCAGCAGTTATGGGTTTGGCACCGGGGAGCTGTTTTTT; CDR3aa: CASSYGFGTGELFF
d_gene: TRBD1; len: 17; v_gene: TRBV5-6; abundance: NA; j_gene: TRBJ1-5; CDR3nt: TGTGCCAGCAGCCGCTGGGACAGGGCCGCACTGGATCAGCCCCAGCATTTT; CDR3aa: CASSRWDRAALDQPQHF
d_gene: NA; len: 16; v_gene: TRBV4-3; abundance: NA; j_gene: TRBJ2-7; CDR3nt: TGCGCCAGCAGCCACCCCGTACGGCGATCCTCCTACGAGCAGTACTTC; CDR3aa: CASSHPVRRSSYEQYF
d_gene: NA; len: 15; v_gene: TRBV4-1; abundance: NA; j_gene: TRBJ2-1; CDR3nt: TGCGCCAGCAGCCCAAGCACCCACCCCGCGAATGAGCAGTTCTTC; CDR3aa: CASSPSTHPANEQFF
d_gene: TRBD2; len: 16; v_gene: TRBV11-3; abundance: NA; j_gene: TRBJ2-1; CDR3nt: TGTGCCAGCAGCTTTCTAGCGGGAGAGGGCTACAATGAGCAGTTCTTC; CDR3aa: CASSFLAGEGYNEQFF
d_gene: NA; len: 14; v_gene: TRBV27; abundance: NA; j_gene: TRBJ2-7; CDR3nt: TGTGCCAGCAGTTTATCATCAGCCGCAGGCGAGCAGTACTTC; CDR3aa: CASSLSSAAGEQYF
d_gene: TRBD1; len: 15; v_gene: TRBV7-8; abundance: NA; j_gene: TRBJ2-7; CDR3nt: TGTGCCAGCAGCCCCCCCCGGACAGGGGACGGAGAGCAGTACTTC; CDR3aa: CASSPPRTGDGEQYF
d_gene: NA; len: 15; v_gene: TRBV9; abundance: NA; j_gene: TRBJ2-7; CDR3nt: TGTGCCAGCAGCGTGGCAGCCGTTGATGTTTACGAGCAGTACTTC; CDR3aa: CASSVAAVDVYEQYF
d_gene: NA; len: 17; v_gene: TRBV28; abundance: NA; j_gene: TRBJ1-4; CDR3nt: TGTGCCAGCAGTTTAGGGACATCAGTCCTCCATAATGAAAAACTGTTTTTT; CDR3aa: CASSLGTSVLHNEKLFF
d_gene: TRBD1; len: 16; v_gene: TRBV9; abundance: few; j_gene: TRBJ2-1; CDR3nt: TGTGCCAGCAGCCCGGAGGGGCAGGGGGCTTACAATGAGCAGTTCTTC; CDR3aa: CASSPEGQGAYNEQFF
d_gene: NA; len: 14; v_gene: TRBV14; abundance: medium-sized; j_gene: TRBJ2-7; CDR3nt: TGTGCCAGCAGCCAAGCGGGAGTGGGGTACGAGCAGTACTTC; CDR3aa: CASSQAGVGYEQYF
d_gene: NA; len: 16; v_gene: TRBV28; abundance: NA; j_gene: TRBJ1-5; CDR3nt: TGTGCCAGCAGTTTATCCAGCAGGCTCAGCAATCAGCCCCAGCATTTT; CDR3aa: CASSLSSRLSNQPQHF
d_gene: NA; len: 14; v_gene: TRBV2; abundance: NA; j_gene: TRBJ2-3; CDR3nt: TGTGCCAGCAGTTCGAGCCTTGGTGTAGATACGCAGTATTTT; CDR3aa: CASSSSLGVDTQYF
d_gene: NA; len: 15; v_gene: TRBV4-3; abundance: NA; j_gene: TRBJ2-7; CDR3nt: TGCGCCAGCAGCCAAGATCGGGCCGGGACTTACGAGCAGTACTTC; CDR3aa: CASSQDRAGTYEQYF
d_gene: NA; len: 15; v_gene: TRBV9; abundance: NA; j_gene: TRBJ2-2; CDR3nt: TGTGCCAGCAGCGTCCGGGACACCTACACCGGGGAGCTGTTTTTT; CDR3aa: CASSVRDTYTGELFF
d_gene: NA; len: 12; v_gene: TRBV6-5; abundance: NA; j_gene: TRBJ1-4; CDR3nt: TGTGCCAGCGGGGGGGGTAATGAAAAACTGTTTTTT; CDR3aa: CASGGGNEKLFF
d_gene: NA; len: 13; v_gene: TRBV5-5; abundance: NA; j_gene: TRBJ2-7; CDR3nt: TGTGCCAGCAGCTTACAGAGCTCCTACGAGCAGTACTTC; CDR3aa: CASSLQSSYEQYF
d_gene: NA; len: 15; v_gene: TRBV6-5; abundance: NA; j_gene: TRBJ2-1; CDR3nt: TGTGCCAGCAGTTTTACGGGAGCTCGTGTCAATGAGCAGTTCTTC; CDR3aa: CASSFTGARVNEQFF
d_gene: NA; len: 14; v_gene: TRBV13; abundance: NA; j_gene: TRBJ2-5; CDR3nt: TGTGCCAGCAGACCACAGACCAGGCAAGAGACCCAGTACTTC; CDR3aa: CASRPQTRQETQYF
d_gene: TRBD1; len: 18; v_gene: TRBV19; abundance: NA; j_gene: TRBJ1-2; CDR3nt: TGTGCCAGTAGTATAACCAGGTCCAGAAGGGGGCCGGACTATGGCTACACCTTC; CDR3aa: CASSITRSRRGPDYGYTF
d_gene: NA; len: 15; v_gene: TRBV4-3; abundance: NA; j_gene: TRBJ2-7; CDR3nt: TGCGCCAGCAGTTATTACAGCGCCAGCTCCTACGAGCAGTACTTC; CDR3aa: CASSYYSASSYEQYF
d_gene: TRBD2; len: 17; v_gene: TRBV10-2; abundance: NA; j_gene: TRBJ2-3; CDR3nt: TGCGCCAGCAGTGAGGAAGCGGGAGGTCGCGGCACAGATACGCAGTATTTT; CDR3aa: CASSEEAGGRGTDTQYF
d_gene: TRBD2; len: 18; v_gene: TRBV27; abundance: NA; j_gene: TRBJ2-1; CDR3nt: TGTGCCAGCAGCCTACTAGCGGGAGGAAACACCCCCCTTAATGAGCAGTTCTTC; CDR3aa: CASSLLAGGNTPLNEQFF
d_gene: NA; len: 11; v_gene: TRBV25-1; abundance: NA; j_gene: TRBJ2-7; CDR3nt: TGTGCCAGCGGAATTTCGCCCGAGCAGTACTTC; CDR3aa: CASGISPEQYF
d_gene: TRBD1; len: 12; v_gene: TRBV29-1; abundance: NA; j_gene: TRBJ1-2; CDR3nt: TGCAGCGCTGAGGGACAGGGGAACGGCTACACCTTC; CDR3aa: CSAEGQGNGYTF
d_gene: TRBD2; len: 15; v_gene: TRBV2; abundance: NA; j_gene: TRBJ2-1; CDR3nt: TGTGCCAGCAGCGCGGGACTAGCGGAAAACAATGAGCAGTTCTTC; CDR3aa: CASSAGLAENNEQFF
d_gene: TRBD1; len: 14; v_gene: TRBV4-3; abundance: once; j_gene: TRBJ1-4; CDR3nt: TGCGCCAGCAGCCAAGGGACAGGGTACGAAAAACTGTTTTTT; CDR3aa: CASSQGTGYEKLFF
d_gene: NA; len: 15; v_gene: TRBV28; abundance: NA; j_gene: TRBJ2-5; CDR3nt: TGTGCCAGCAGTTTCCTAGCGTCGACCGATGAGACCCAGTACTTC; CDR3aa: CASSFLASTDETQYF
d_gene: NA; len: 15; v_gene: TRBV4-3; abundance: NA; j_gene: TRBJ1-3; CDR3nt: TGCGCCAGCAGCCTCGATTGGCTGGGAGGAAACACCATATATTTT; CDR3aa: CASSLDWLGGNTIYF
d_gene: NA; len: 16; v_gene: TRBV10-3; abundance: NA; j_gene: TRBJ2-2; CDR3nt: TGTGCCATCAGTGAGTCCGAGGGAGCTCCCACCGGGGAGCTGTTTTTT; CDR3aa: CAISESEGAPTGELFF
d_gene: NA; len: 14; v_gene: TRBV11-2; abundance: NA; j_gene: TRBJ2-5; CDR3nt: TGTGCCAGCAGCTTAGTGGCAGGTCGCGAGACCCAGTACTTC; CDR3aa: CASSLVAGRETQYF
d_gene: TRBD2; len: 16; v_gene: TRBV7-9; abundance: NA; j_gene: TRBJ2-2; CDR3nt: TGTGCCAGCAGCTTAGTGACTAGCGGGATTACCGGGGAGCTGTTTTTT; CDR3aa: CASSLVTSGITGELFF
d_gene: TRBD2; len: 19; v_gene: TRBV28; abundance: NA; j_gene: TRBJ2-1; CDR3nt: TGTGCCAGCAGCTTGAGAACGGGACTAGCGTGGGCCCAGGGCGGTGAGCAGTTCTTC; CDR3aa: CASSLRTGLAWAQGGEQFF
d_gene: NA; len: 14; v_gene: TRBV7-9; abundance: once; j_gene: TRBJ2-5; CDR3nt: TGTGCCAGCAGCTTACTACCTGGGGGCGAGACCCAGTACTTC; CDR3aa: CASSLLPGGETQYF
d_gene: NA; len: 14; v_gene: TRBV28; abundance: NA; j_gene: TRBJ2-1; CDR3nt: TGTGCCAGCAGTTTAGTCCGCGCAGGGAGACGGCAGTTCTTC; CDR3aa: CASSLVRAGRRQFF
d_gene: TRBD1; len: 14; v_gene: TRBV2; abundance: NA; j_gene: TRBJ1-2; CDR3nt: TGTGCCAGCGACCGGGACAGGGGGGACTATGGCTACACCTTC; CDR3aa: CASDRDRGDYGYTF
d_gene: NA; len: 13; v_gene: TRBV19; abundance: NA; j_gene: TRBJ1-1; CDR3nt: TGTGCCAGTAGTAGCACAGGGAGTACTGAAGCTTTCTTT; CDR3aa: CASSSTGSTEAFF
d_gene: NA; len: 13; v_gene: TRBV7-9; abundance: NA; j_gene: TRBJ2-7; CDR3nt: TGTGCCAGCAGATGGGGAAACGATTACGAGCAGTACTTC; CDR3aa: CASRWGNDYEQYF
d_gene: NA; len: 12; v_gene: TRBV9; abundance: once; j_gene: TRBJ2-3; CDR3nt: TGTGCCAGCAGCCAGGGGACAGATACGCAGTATTTT; CDR3aa: CASSQGTDTQYF
d_gene: NA; len: 14; v_gene: TRBV7-8; abundance: NA; j_gene: TRBJ2-3; CDR3nt: TGTGCCAGCAGTCCACCCGGGGGGCCAGATACGCAGTATTTT; CDR3aa: CASSPPGGPDTQYF
d_gene: TRBD1; len: 16; v_gene: TRBV27; abundance: once; j_gene: TRBJ2-5; CDR3nt: TGTGCCAGCAGTCCCCGGGACAGGGGGCCCCAAGAGACCCAGTACTTC; CDR3aa: CASSPRDRGPQETQYF
d_gene: NA; len: 14; v_gene: TRBV11-2; abundance: few; j_gene: TRBJ1-1; CDR3nt: TGTGCCAGCAGCTTAGATGGGCGGTACACTGAAGCTTTCTTT; CDR3aa: CASSLDGRYTEAFF
d_gene: TRBD1; len: 12; v_gene: TRBV28; abundance: once; j_gene: TRBJ2-2; CDR3nt: TGTGCAGGGGGCCCGGGTACCGGGGAGCTGTTTTTT; CDR3aa: CAGGPGTGELFF
d_gene: NA; len: 16; v_gene: TRBV19; abundance: NA; j_gene: TRBJ2-2; CDR3nt: TGTGCCAGTAGTATAGTCCAACTAGGGCCTTCCGGGGAGCTGTTTTTT; CDR3aa: CASSIVQLGPSGELFF
d_gene: NA; len: 15; v_gene: TRBV27; abundance: NA; j_gene: TRBJ2-1; CDR3nt: TGTGCCAGCAGTCCCCGGACTACCTCCTACAATGAGCAGTTCTTC; CDR3aa: CASSPRTTSYNEQFF
d_gene: NA; len: 15; v_gene: TRBV5-4; abundance: NA; j_gene: TRBJ2-7; CDR3nt: TGTGCCAGCAGCTTGGTAGGGGACATCTCCTACGAGCAGTACTTC; CDR3aa: CASSLVGDISYEQYF
d_gene: NA; len: 19; v_gene: TRBV4-1; abundance: NA; j_gene: TRBJ1-4; CDR3nt: TGCGCCAGCAGCCAAGTCCTCGGACAAACGATTCGGAGGGATGAAAAACTGTTTTTT; CDR3aa: CASSQVLGQTIRRDEKLFF
d_gene: TRBD1; len: 17; v_gene: TRBV7-2; abundance: NA; j_gene: TRBJ2-5; CDR3nt: TGTGCCAGCAGCTTAACACCCCCTCCGACAGGGTGGGAGACCCAGTACTTC; CDR3aa: CASSLTPPPTGWETQYF
d_gene: NA; len: 11; v_gene: TRBV28; abundance: NA; j_gene: TRBJ2-5; CDR3nt: TGTGCCAGCAGTTTAGAGGAGACCCAGTACTTC; CDR3aa: CASSLEETQYF